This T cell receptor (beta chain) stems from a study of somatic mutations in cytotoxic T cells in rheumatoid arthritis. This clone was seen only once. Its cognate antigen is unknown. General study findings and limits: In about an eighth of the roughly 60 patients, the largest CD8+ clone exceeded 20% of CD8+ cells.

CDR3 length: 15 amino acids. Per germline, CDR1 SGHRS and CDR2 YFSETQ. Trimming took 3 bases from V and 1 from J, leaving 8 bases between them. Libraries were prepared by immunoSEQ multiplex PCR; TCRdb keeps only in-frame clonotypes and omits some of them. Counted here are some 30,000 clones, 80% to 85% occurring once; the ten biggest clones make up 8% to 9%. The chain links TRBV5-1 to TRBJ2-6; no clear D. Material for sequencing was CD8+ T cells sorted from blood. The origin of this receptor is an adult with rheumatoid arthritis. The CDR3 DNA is TGCGCCAGCAGCTCGGAACCTTCTGGGGCCAACGTCCTGACTTTC. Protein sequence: CASSSEPSGANVLTF.